This TCR beta chain came from a study of HIV-infected patients and healthy controls. Broader study findings: HIV-infected repertoires had significantly higher mean Gini indices than controls, possibly reflecting oligoclonality.

All unsorted peripheral T cells were captured because whole blood was used without fractionation. The CDR3 covers 14 residues. Trimming stripped 0 bases from V and 7 bases from J, with 10 bases between. Germline V gives CDR1 LNHNV, CDR2 YYDKDF (reference sequence). About 550 ng RNA was reverse transcribed with alpha and beta constant-region primers. Each of the alpha and beta chains got its own library through chain-specific third strand synthesis with indices. Each cDNA molecule was barcoded, and a single primer pair amplified each chain. After a brief PCR adding P5, P7 and a second index, approximately 23 amplification cycles followed. TCRdb independently ran MiXCR on the 5' RACE reads; one entry per CDR3 protein. The table includes about 13,000 distinct CDR3 sequences, approximately 10% detected once. This clonotype was recorded at least ten times. Its antigen is as yet unknown.

The TCR comes from an adult in good health. The chain joins TRBV15 to TRBJ2-1; D possibly corresponds to TRBD1 (5 bases). The sequencing input was blood. In nucleotides, the CDR3 is TGTGCCACCAGCAGAGACAGGGTTCCAAATGAGCAGTTCTTC. Its protein is CATSRDRVPNEQFF.